The subject of this entry is one T cell receptor beta chain. This may stem from a read error, because a much larger clone lies one nucleotide away. The CDR3 covers 18 residues. Germline V gene lookup returns CDR1 MNHEY and CDR2 SMNVEV (reference sequence). Using its own MiXCR run on the RT-PCR reads, TCRdb lists one record per CDR3 protein. This table holds about 680,000 distinct CDR3 sequences, 14% found once. The chain carries TRBV27 and TRBJ2-7, with 11 bases that match TRBD2. The sequenced sample consisted of memory CD4+ T cells from blood. This clonotype originated in a female donor in good health, serving as a healthy control. CDR3 nucleotide sequence: TGTGCCAGCGGTTTAAGGAGGCTAGCGGGAGGTTTCACCTACGAGCAGTACTTC. It translates to CASGLRRLAGGFTYEQYF.